This T cell receptor beta chain derives from a study of cytomegalovirus exposure and HLA in healthy donors. Germline V gives CDR1 SGHRS, CDR2 YFSETQ. V was clipped by 6 bases and J by 6 bases, with 22 bases between them. CDR3 length equals 15 residues. Study results and caveats: V- and J-gene trimming of TCR beta was linked (in a later analysis) to a missense DCLRE1C variant. Later analysis reportedly placed an Asian-associated ancestry cluster below the roughly 700-donor mean in N-insertions.

The PCR made use of 60 Vbeta and 13 Jbeta primers. The method was immunoSEQ multiplex PCR; TCRdb's version includes in-frame clones alone and lacks a portion of them. Of 170,000 or so clones listed, 80% are singletons. With respect to this clone: Its antigen is as yet unknown.

The receptor was derived from a woman between 45 and 65 years old in good health and CMV-seropositive. The chain is built from TRBV5-1 and TRBJ2-7; D perhaps matches TRBD1 (6 bases). Sequenced: PBMCs. The DNA for the CDR3 is TGCGCCAGCACCCTTTCAGGACAGACTCGAGGCGAGCAGTACTTC. It codes for CASTLSGQTRGEQYF. The entire variable domain, with the rest obtained from reference TRBV5-1 and TRBJ2-7, is as follows: KAGVTQTPRYLIKTRGQQVTLSCSPISGHRSVSWYQQTPGQGLQFLFEYFSETQRNKGNFPGRFSGRQFSNSRSEMNVSTLELGDSALYLCASTLSGQTRGEQYFGPGTRLTVT.